Below are 18 T cell receptor beta chains sequenced from a single sample in a study of cytomegalovirus exposure and HLA in healthy donors. The PCR made use of 60 Vbeta and 13 Jbeta primers. Repertoires were generated with immunoSEQ multiplex PCR, while TCRdb's copy carries only in-frame clones and drops some. The table for this sample gives roughly 54,000 clones. The sequencing input was PBMCs. Receptors were obtained from a woman under 40 in good health and CMV-seropositive.

The rearrangement uses TRBV5-1 and TRBJ1-1, with no clear D. V was trimmed by 0 bases and J by 3 bases, leaving 12 bases between them. CDR1 and CDR2 from the germline V gene are SGHRS and YFSETQ. The CDR3 totals 15 residues. This CDR3 reads CASSLVPLRDTEAFF. The CDR3, as DNA: TGCGCCAGCAGCTTGGTCCCTCTCCGGGACACTGAAGCTTTCTTT.

The J gene is TRBJ2-7, the V gene TRBV25-1; tentatively, D is TRBD1 (6 bases). The germline CDR1 and CDR2 sequences are MGHDK and SYGVNS. This CDR3 is 13 amino acids long. The germline V and J ends were trimmed by 3 bases and 6 bases, with 12 bases remaining between them. For the CDR3, the DNA is TGTGCCAGCAGTGAGGATGGGGGCGGCGAGCAGTACTTC. This sequence encodes CASSEDGGGEQYF.

V and J are TRBV29-1 and TRBJ1-1; 7 positions match TRBD1. CDR1 is SQVTM and CDR2 is ANQGSEA in the germline V gene. This CDR3 region has 13 residues. Losses at the gene ends were 8 bases for V and 3 bases for J; bases not matched to a gene: 9. The CDR3 nucleotides are TGCAGCTCAAAACAGGGGATGGACACTGAAGCTTTCTTT. Translating it yields CSSKQGMDTEAFF.

The chain is built from TRBV28 and TRBJ2-1; the match to TRBD2 covers 7 bases. Germline CDR1 MDHEN, CDR2 SYDVKM. V shed 6 bases, J shed 5 bases, and the junction held 10 bases outside the gene matches. The CDR3 is 15 amino acids. CDR3 nucleotide sequence: TGTGCCAGCAGGAAACTAGCGCCCTTCAACAATGAGCAGTTCTTC. Protein: CASRKLAPFNNEQFF.

The V call is TRBV6-1, the J call TRBJ1-4, with D possibly TRBD1 on 6 matching bases. Germline assignment: CDR1 MNHNS and CDR2 SASEGT. The CDR3 sequence is 14 residues long. V lost 2 bases to trimming and J lost 5 bases, with 9 bases between them. CDR3 sequence reads: CASSEQGKNEKLFF. DNA for the CDR3: TGTGCCAGCAGTGAACAGGGGAAAAATGAAAAACTGTTTTTT.

CDR3 sequence (DNA): TGTGCCAGCAGCTCCCACGCCCTACAGGATAACTATGGCTACACCTTC. The encoded protein is CASSSHALQDNYGYTF. This chain joins TRBV11-2 and TRBJ1-2; a possible D gene is TRBD1 (5 bases). CDR1 is SGHAT, CDR2 FQNNGV, per germline. The ends were cut back, 4 bases at V and 1 base at J, with 16 bases in the middle. The CDR3 totals 16 residues.

This chain joins TRBV7-9 and TRBJ2-1; the match to TRBD1 covers 7 bases. CDR1 is SEHNR, CDR2 FQNEAQ, per germline (reference sequence). The junction had 10 bases not matched to a gene; V was cut back by 3 bases and J by 5 bases. The CDR3 length is 16 residues. CDR3 nucleotides: TGTGCCAGCAGCTTCGCCGGGACAGACACTAACAATGAGCAGTTCTTC. This sequence encodes CASSFAGTDTNNEQFF. The full variable domain, with the rest looked up from reference TRBV7-9 and TRBJ2-1, is DTGVSQNPRHKITKRGQNVTFRCDPISEHNRLYWYRQTLGQGPEFLTYFQNEAQLEKSRLLSDRFSAERPKGSFSTLEIQRTEQGDSAMYLCASSFAGTDTNNEQFFGPGTRLTVL.

Details on this clone: A junction end diverges from the germline sequence, so it may reflect a read error. This chain joins TRBV4-1 and TRBJ1-6; 7 bases map to TRBD1. In germline, CDR1 is MGHRA, CDR2 YSYEKL. The CDR3 is 15 residues long. CDR3 nucleotides: TGCGCCAGCAGCCAACTCGGGACAGTTAATTCACCCCTACACTTT. Its protein product is CASSQLGTVNSPLHF.

The rearrangement uses TRBV2 and TRBJ2-5; TRBD2 aligns across 7 bases. The CDR3 loop spans 17 amino acids. Germline V CDR1 and CDR2: SNHLY, FYNNEI. Trimming removed 3 bases from V and 2 bases from J; junction bases left unmatched: 12. CDR3: CASSEGRGGGVQETQYF. The CDR3 DNA sequence: TGTGCCAGCAGTGAGGGGCGGGGCGGGGGTGTACAAGAGACCCAGTACTTC.

The chain joins TRBV29-1 to TRBJ1-5; D is ambiguous. Trimming cost V 5 bases and J 4 bases, with 15 bases left between them. CDR1 and CDR2 from the germline V gene are SQVTM and ANQGSEA. The CDR3 loop spans 14 amino acids. The CDR3 protein is CSVLEGADNQPQHF. The CDR3 DNA reads as TGCAGCGTTCTAGAGGGCGCCGATAATCAGCCCCAGCATTTT.

The chain joins TRBV7-6 to TRBJ2-7, with D perhaps TRBD2 (6 bases). V dropped 0 bases and J dropped 5 bases, with 14 bases sitting between them. From germline, CDR1 is SGHVS and CDR2 FNYEAQ. This CDR3 region has 15 residues. CDR3 bases: TGTGCCAGCAGCTTAGCAGGCGGGACCCCCCACGAGCAGTACTTC. Its translation is CASSLAGGTPHEQYF.

The chain links TRBV12-2 to TRBJ2-7; no DNA check was done on the table's D call, TRBD1. TRBV12-2 is annotated as a pseudogene. The CDR3 loop spans 13 amino acids. The CDR3 nucleotides read TGTGCAAGTCGCTTAGCAGGGGGCTACGAGCAGTACTTC. Its protein is CASRLAGGYEQYF.

The J gene is TRBJ2-1, the V gene TRBV6-1, with a tentative D call TRBD1 (8 bases). V lost 6 bases to trimming and J lost 8 bases, with 11 bases between them. Germline lookup yields CDR1 MNHNS and CDR2 SASEGT. This CDR3 has 12 amino acids. The CDR3 region is CASRTGGDEQFF. The CDR3 bases are TGTGCCAGCAGAACAGGGGGGGATGAGCAGTTCTTC.

The rearrangement uses TRBV19 and TRBJ1-5; D call uncertain. Germline CDR1 LNHDA, CDR2 SQIVND (reference sequence). The V end lost 2 bases, the J end lost 9 bases, and 8 bases lay between the germline ends. This CDR3 is 12 amino acids long. The CDR3 loop is CASSIPGAPQHF. CDR3 bases: TGTGCCAGTAGTATACCAGGCGCGCCCCAGCATTTT.

The chain is built from TRBV27 and TRBJ1-2, with D uncertain. Trimming cost V 10 bases and J 4 bases, with 13 bases left between them. The CDR3 consists of 12 residues. CDR1 and CDR2 (germline): MNHEY, SMNVEV (reference sequence). The CDR3 here is CAIGGDGYGYTF. CDR3 DNA: TGTGCCATCGGCGGTGATGGCTATGGCTACACCTTC.

The genes are TRBV30 and TRBJ2-5, with TRBD2 matching over 8 bases. Germline lookup yields CDR1 GTSNPN and CDR2 SVGIG (reference sequence). Germline trimming cut 4 bases from V and 4 bases from J; bases unmatched to any gene: 2. This CDR3 is built from 12 residues. Here the CDR3 reads CAWTGGRETQYF. CDR3 nucleotides: TGTGCCTGGACGGGGGGGAGAGAGACCCAGTACTTC.

The genes are TRBV25-1 and TRBJ2-6; D possibly corresponds to TRBD1 (5 bases). Germline CDR1 reads MGHDK; CDR2 reads SYGVNS. This CDR3 comprises 15 residues. The V gene lost 3 bases and the J gene lost 2 bases, with 8 bases spanning the gap. The CDR3 is CASSDPRAGANVLTF. The CDR3, as DNA: TGTGCCAGCAGTGACCCCAGGGCTGGGGCCAACGTCCTGACTTTC.

The chain couples TRBV11-2 to TRBJ2-7; the D gene is possibly TRBD2 (5 bases). This CDR3 spans 15 amino acids. V lost 3 bases, J lost 0 bases, and 12 bases lay in between. Germline-derived CDR1 and CDR2 are SGHAT and FQNNGV. The CDR3 region has the DNA TGTGCCAGCAGCTTCGGGCGGGCTCCCTCCTACGAGCAGTACTTC. As protein: CASSFGRAPSYEQYF.